This T cell receptor beta chain was recovered during a study of cytomegalovirus exposure and HLA in healthy donors. Study-level findings and limits: Using the classifier, cytomegalovirus status was reportedly diagnosed with high specificity and sensitivity. TCR beta V- and J-gene trimming was later associated with a missense DCLRE1C variant. Presence/absence comparisons presumed near-even sequencing depth among donors.

The PCR ran on 60 Vbeta and 13 Jbeta primers. This table comes from immunoSEQ multiplex PCR, and its TCRdb copy is limited to in-frame clones, with some not included. In the table there are about 100,000 clones, around 79% of which are singletons. Trimming cost V 5 bases and J 3 bases; bases outside gene matches: 2. CDR3 length: 13 residues. From germline, CDR1 is ENHRY and CDR2 SYGVKD. As regards this clone: Antigen unknown.

Nominally healthy donors provided the samples, though records likely missed some immune exposures. The sequenced sample consisted of PBMCs. This TCR was recovered from a woman aged 35 to 49 in good health and CMV-seronegative. This sequence joins TRBV10-3 and TRBJ1-2, with 8 nucleotides matching TRBD1. CDR3 amino acids: CAISLTGDYGYTF. The CDR3 bases are TGTGCCATCAGTCTGACAGGGGACTATGGCTACACCTTC.